The T cell receptor (beta chain) described here comes from a study of T-cell memory formation after mild COVID-19. Whole-study results and caveats: Cross-reactive memory appears to have joined, as suggested by some responding clones showing up in pre-infection memory.

The authors produced TCR alpha and TCR beta cDNA libraries with sample barcodes and UMIs by 5'RACE using constant-segment primers. In TCRdb, the 5' RACE reads were re-called with MiXCR into one record per CDR3 protein. The sample yields 200,000 to 250,000 distinct CDR3 sequences, around 30% seen once. On this clonotype: Antigen specificity is unknown.

CDR1 ENHRY and CDR2 SYGVKD come from the germline V gene. Trimming stripped 2 bases from V and 0 bases from J, with 8 bases between. This CDR3 is 14 amino acids long. Specimen: PBMCs or a T cell subset sorted from them (not recorded which). This clonotype originated in an adult woman who had mild COVID-19 (a few samples of this study predate the infection). Cell type and time point are not known. The chain has TRBV10-3 and TRBJ2-7; D may match TRBD1 or TRBD2 (6 bases each). The CDR3 nucleotides read TGTGCCATCAGTGAGGGGGGGCCCTCCTACGAGCAGTACTTC. Amino acids: CAISEGGPSYEQYF.